The 6 T cell receptor beta chains reported below all come from one sample, sequenced in a study of cytotoxic CD8 clonotypes in ibrutinib-treated CLL. Repertoires were generated with immunoSEQ multiplex PCR, while TCRdb's copy carries only in-frame clones and drops some. Of about 4,200 clones listed, roughly 80% were seen once; the top ten hold roughly 23%. Material: PBMCs, obtained before ibrutinib treatment. Receptor source: a human donor with chronic lymphocytic leukemia.

This clone was detected only a few times. The CDR3, as DNA: TGTGCCAGCAGGCCAACCGGGACGGTCAGTGAAGCTTTCTTT. Encoded protein: CASRPTGTVSEAFF. This chain joins TRBV27 and TRBJ1-1; TRBD1 is a possible D gene (5 bases). Germline V lookup: CDR1 MNHEY, CDR2 SMNVEV (reference sequence). The V end lost 6 bases, the J end lost 7 bases, and 18 bases lay between the germline ends. The CDR3 loop spans 14 amino acids.

V usage is TRBV7-3 and J usage is TRBJ2-1, with 7 nucleotides matching TRBD1. V dropped 5 bases and J dropped 3; count of bases not matched to a gene: 7. The CDR3 runs 15 residues. Per germline, CDR1 SGHTA and CDR2 FQGTGA. The CDR3 protein is CASSPGTAVYNEQFF. CDR3 coding DNA: TGTGCCAGCAGCCCGGGGACAGCCGTCTACAATGAGCAGTTCTTC.

The chain links TRBV27 to TRBJ1-5; TRBD1 might be the D (5 bases). The germline V and J ends were trimmed by 0 bases and 0 bases, with 24 bases remaining between them. The CDR3 is made up of 21 amino acids. Germline CDR1 reads MNHEY; CDR2 reads SMNVEV (reference sequence). The CDR3 region is CASSLSGPEGTGPYSNQPQHF. The CDR3 nucleotides read TGTGCCAGCAGTTTATCCGGTCCTGAAGGTACAGGACCATATAGCAATCAGCCCCAGCATTTT.

This rearrangement joins TRBV5-6 to TRBJ2-5; TRBD2 might be the D (6 bases). This CDR3 has 15 residues. Germline values: CDR1 SGHDT, CDR2 YYEEEE. Trimming shortened V by 1 base and J by 1 base, and 11 bases separated the two germline ends. The CDR3 sequence: CASSLFRGLQETQYF. CDR3 DNA sequence: TGTGCCAGCAGCTTGTTTAGGGGACTCCAAGAGACCCAGTACTTC.

This chain joins TRBV5-6 and TRBJ2-3, with TRBD1 matching 7 bases. Germline CDR1 is SGHDT and CDR2 is YYEEEE. CDR3 size: 17 residues. J gave up 4 bases and V 0 bases, and 11 bases lay outside the gene matches. The CDR3 DNA sequence: TGTGCCAGCAGCTTGGTGGGGCAGGGGGTGTATGCAGATACGCAGTATTTT. This translates into CASSLVGQGVYADTQYF.

The chain carries TRBV4-2 and TRBJ2-1, with TRBD2 identical over 10 bases. The CDR3 is made up of 15 amino acids. Germline assignment: CDR1 LGHNA and CDR2 YNFKEQ. Trimming removed 1 base from V and 5 bases from J; junction bases left unmatched: 2. The CDR3 DNA follows: TGTGCCAGCAGCCAAGGGACTAGCGGCGACAATGAGCAGTTCTTC. Encoded protein: CASSQGTSGDNEQFF.